A single sample is the source of the 4 T cell receptor beta chains below, sequenced in a study of radiotherapy plus CTLA-4 blockade in lung cancer. The table came from immunoSEQ multiplex PCR; TCRdb's copy has only in-frame clones and leaves some out. The table has more than 80,000 clones, more than 75% seen once. Sequences were derived from peripheral blood, sampled from a patient treated with radiotherapy plus ipilimumab. All receptors derive from a human donor with non-small cell lung cancer that progressed on radiotherapy plus ipilimumab. Some clones in this sample may be carry-over from other donors' samples.

The chain joins TRBV11-2 to TRBJ2-3, with TRBD1 as a possible D gene (6 bases). Per germline, CDR1 SGHAT and CDR2 FQNNGV. The CDR3 covers 10 residues. V was trimmed by 4 bases and J by 15 bases, leaving 11 bases between them. CDR3 amino acids: CASSSGTQYF. Here the CDR3 DNA reads TGTGCCAGCAGCTCCGGGACACAATATTTT.

The CDR3 spells CASSVVGGATQYF. CDR3 bases: TGTGCCAGCAGCGTAGTAGGGGGTGCGACCCAGTACTTC. This chain connects TRBV9 to TRBJ2-5; maybe TRBD1 (6 bases). CDR3 length equals 13 residues. In germline, CDR1 is SGDLS, CDR2 YYNGEE. Trimming removed 0 bases at V and 7 bases at J, with 10 bases between.

Only a few counts were recorded for this clone. This chain connects TRBV5-1 to TRBJ2-3; TRBD2 aligns across 9 bases. This CDR3 region has 18 residues. Germline V gene data show CDR1 as SGHRS and CDR2 as YFSETQ. The junction had 12 bases not matched to a gene; V was cut back by 4 bases and J by 0 bases. CDR3 sequence (DNA): TGCGCCAGCAGCCTCCTAGGGACGGGACTAGCTAGCACAGATACGCAGTATTTT. Translating gives CASSLLGTGLASTDTQYF.

This clone showed up just once. J is TRBJ2-5 and V is TRBV5-1, with TRBD2 matching 9 bases. The CDR3 extends over 16 amino acids. The germline V gene has CDR1 SGHRS and CDR2 YFSETQ. The junction had 7 bases not matched to a gene; V was cut back by 4 bases and J by 0 bases. The CDR3 DNA is TGCGCCAGCAGCGGCGGGACTAGCTGGGACCAAGAGACCCAGTACTTC. It encodes CASSGGTSWDQETQYF.